This TCR beta chain stems from a study of a mutant IDH1 vaccine in newly diagnosed glioma. Sequencing was performed with immunoSEQ multiplex PCR; in TCRdb, only in-frame clones are kept and a portion is missing. This table holds about 94,000 clones, around nine tenths found once. With regard to this clone: Its antigen remains unidentified.

Time point meaning: week 47, end of study. A 20-mer mutant IDH1 peptide at 300 ug was injected subcutaneously with topical imiquimod. V shed 3 bases and J 2 bases; nucleotides not matched to a gene: 8. The CDR3 is 16 amino acids. Germline CDR1 reads SGHTS; CDR2 reads YDEGEE. The clonotype was recovered from a woman aged 50 to 60 with glioma. The gene calls are TRBV5-8 and TRBJ1-2; 9 bases line up with TRBD1. Here the sequenced sample was PBMCs, taken from a glioma patient whose treatment included an IDH1 peptide vaccine. For the CDR3, the DNA is TGTGCCAGCAGCTCGCCGACAGGGGGGATGAACTATGGCTACACCTTC. This gives the protein CASSSPTGGMNYGYTF.